This TCR beta chain was observed in a study of lung T cells in sarcoidosis with Löfgren's syndrome. As for the study in general: Löfgren's syndrome patients were the main repertoire analysis focus.

MiXCR was run by TCRdb on the reads, yielding one entry per CDR3 protein. The data show 50,000 to 65,000 distinct CDR3 sequences, around 21% seen once. Germline V gene data show CDR1 as MNHGY and CDR2 as SVAAGI. The CDR3 is made up of 13 amino acids. V was shortened by 0 bases and J by 12 bases, with 15 bases between the two germline ends. This clonotype was recorded at least ten times. The sequenced sample was CD4+ T cells from PBMCs. The chain carries TRBV6-9 and TRBJ2-7; D not resolved. The TCR was taken from a human donor with sarcoidosis (Löfgren's syndrome or another form), or a control subject (not recorded which). CDR3 sequence (DNA): TGTGCCAGCAGTTATTCGGATCTAAACGTTCGGTACGTC. Its protein product is CASSYSDLNVRYV.